This T cell receptor (beta chain) comes out of a study of cytotoxic CD8 clonotypes in ibrutinib-treated CLL. Germline V gene sequence: CDR1 WSHSY, CDR2 SAAADI. The CDR3 is 14 residues long. V gave up 8 bases and J gave up 3 bases, with 14 bases separating them. This clone has a handful of counts. The repertoire was sequenced with immunoSEQ multiplex PCR; TCRdb's copy has only in-frame clones and lacks some. The table lists over 150,000 clones, over 55% of them singletons. The material sequenced was PBMCs, taken after 24 months of ibrutinib treatment. The J gene is TRBJ2-1, the V gene TRBV10-2; weak D call: TRBD1 (6 bases). The source of this sequence is a human donor with chronic lymphocytic leukemia. The CDR3 nucleotides read TGCGCCAGCGGAAGGACAGTTAGCTACAATGAGCAGTTCTTC. Translation gives CASGRTVSYNEQFF.